These T cell receptor beta chains were read from a single sample in a study of shared clonotypes between healthy human individuals. Sequenced by immunoSEQ multiplex PCR; TCRdb stores in-frame clones only, minus some. The sample has about 1.1 million clones, approximately 80% seen once. The sample taken for sequencing was memory CD4+ T cells from PBMCs. Every receptor here comes from a man between 18 and 35 years old in good health. Some clones in this sample may be carry-over from other donors' samples. CDR3s include the opening cysteine and the closing phenylalanine or tryptophan. D genes are given only for firm matches. The size entry is marked missing in some rows and otherwise reads once, few, many or a size class.

j_gene | v_gene | d_gene | abundance | CDR3aa | CDR3nt
TRBJ1-4 | TRBV28 | - | - | CASSSLWTGYTEKLFF | TGTGCCAGCAGTTCCCTATGGACCGGTTACACTGAAAAACTGTTTTTT
TRBJ2-3 | TRBV28 | TRBD2 | - | CASTNNRGGPDTQYF | TGTGCCAGCACTAATAACCGGGGGGGACCAGATACGCAGTATTTT
TRBJ1-3 | TRBV7-2 | - | - | CASSLSPGNGNTIYF | TGTGCCAGCAGCTTATCCCCGGGAAATGGAAACACCATATATTTT
TRBJ2-1 | TRBV19 | - | - | CASSTTSVLYNEQFF | TGTGCCAGTAGTACGACCAGCGTACTCTACAATGAGCAGTTCTTC
TRBJ2-2 | TRBV7-7 | - | - | CASSLAGAGTGELFF | TGTGCCAGCAGCTTAGCAGGGGCGGGCACCGGGGAGCTGTTTTTT
TRBJ2-7 | TRBV19 | - | - | CASSTRQGGYEQYF | TGTGCCAGTAGTACTCGGCAGGGAGGCTACGAGCAGTACTTC
TRBJ2-5 | TRBV5-1 | - | - | CASSLGLRGRETQYF | TGCGCCAGCAGCTTGGGGTTACGGGGGCGCGAGACCCAGTACTTC
TRBJ1-5 | TRBV2 | - | - | CASSSDSQIGQPQHF | TGTGCCAGCAGTTCGGACAGCCAAATAGGGCAGCCCCAGCATTTT
TRBJ2-3 | TRBV29-1 | - | - | CSVELGGTDTQYF | TGCAGCGTTGAACTAGGAGGCACAGATACGCAGTATTTT
TRBJ1-1 | TRBV29-1 | - | - | CSVVRGRDTEAFF | TGCAGCGTTGTTCGGGGGAGGGACACTGAAGCTTTCTTT
TRBJ1-2 | TRBV14 | - | many | CASSQGFRYGYTF | TGTGCCAGCAGCCAAGGGTTCCGCTATGGCTACACCTTC
TRBJ2-7 | TRBV15 | TRBD1 | - | CATSQGAYEQYF | TGTGCCACCAGTCAGGGGGCCTACGAGCAGTACTTC
TRBJ1-2 | TRBV4-1 | TRBD1 | - | CASSTRTGFYGYTF | TGCGCCAGCAGCACCCGGACAGGCTTCTATGGCTACACCTTC
TRBJ2-5 | TRBV4-1 | - | - | CASSQDFRQRQETQYF | TGCGCCAGCAGCCAAGATTTTCGGCAGAGGCAAGAGACCCAGTACTTC
TRBJ1-1 | TRBV27 | TRBD1 | - | CARHRGGTEAFF | TGTGCCAGGCACAGGGGTGGGACTGAAGCTTTCTTT
TRBJ2-2 | TRBV18 | TRBD2 | many | CASSPQTTLAGITGELFF | TGTGCCAGCTCACCCCAGACAACTCTAGCGGGGATCACCGGGGAGCTGTTTTTT
TRBJ2-2 | TRBV5-1 | TRBD1 | - | CASGQGAANTGELFF | TGCGCCAGCGGGCAGGGGGCGGCGAACACCGGGGAGCTGTTTTTT
TRBJ2-7 | TRBV7-6 | - | - | CASSLSASSPKQYF | TGTGCCAGCAGCTTATCCGCGTCTTCTCCAAAGCAGTACTTC
TRBJ2-2 | TRBV5-4 | - | - | CASSLGDTGELFF | TGTGCCAGCAGCCTGGGAGACACCGGGGAGCTGTTTTTT
TRBJ1-2 | TRBV7-3 | TRBD1 | - | CASSATDRARSGYTF | TGTGCCAGCAGCGCCACCGACAGGGCACGGTCTGGCTACACCTTC
TRBJ2-2 | TRBV9 | TRBD2 | - | CASSAGTSGRRRGGELFF | TGTGCCAGCAGCGCTGGGACTAGCGGGAGGCGTAGAGGCGGGGAGCTGTTTTTT
TRBJ1-1 | TRBV9 | TRBD1 | - | CASSVGGGGLYTEAFF | TGTGCCAGCAGCGTAGGGGGAGGGGGCCTGTACACTGAAGCTTTCTTT
TRBJ1-5 | TRBV27 | TRBD1 | - | CASSLWGTANQPQHF | TGTGCCAGCAGTTTATGGGGGACAGCGAATCAGCCCCAGCATTTT
TRBJ1-3 | TRBV28 | - | - | CASSLANGNTIYF | TGTGCCAGCAGTTTAGCCAATGGAAACACCATATATTTT
TRBJ2-6 | TRBV6-1 | - | - | CASRTPGTGANVLTF | TGTGCCAGCAGAACTCCAGGCACTGGGGCCAACGTCCTGACTTTC
TRBJ1-1 | TRBV4-1 | - | - | CASSQPQRGNTEAFF | TGCGCCAGCAGCCAACCCCAACGGGGCAACACTGAAGCTTTCTTT
TRBJ1-1 | TRBV6-5 | TRBD1 | - | CASTNVGTGGTEAFF | TGTGCCAGCACCAACGTTGGGACAGGGGGCACTGAAGCTTTCTTT
TRBJ1-1 | TRBV5-6 | TRBD1 | - | CASGDRGVFGTEAFF | TGTGCCAGCGGGGACAGGGGAGTGTTTGGCACTGAAGCTTTCTTT
TRBJ2-7 | TRBV18 | TRBD2 | - | CASSQGLAGDDEQYF | TGTGCCAGCTCTCAGGGACTAGCGGGAGACGACGAGCAGTACTTC
TRBJ2-7 | TRBV28 | - | - | CASRTGTWEQYF | TGTGCCAGCAGGACAGGGACTTGGGAGCAGTACTTC
TRBJ1-3 | TRBV28 | - | - | CASSPPAGFGNTIYF | TGTGCCAGCAGTCCCCCCGCGGGCTTTGGGAACACCATATATTTT
TRBJ2-7 | TRBV6-5 | - | - | CASRREMGEQYF | TGTGCCAGTCGTCGGGAGATGGGCGAGCAGTACTTC
TRBJ2-7 | TRBV6-6 | TRBD2 | - | CASSSGTSGPYEQYF | TGTGCCAGCAGTTCCGGGACTAGCGGACCCTACGAGCAGTACTTC
TRBJ2-3 | TRBV30 | TRBD2 | - | CAWSVTRTSGYTDTQYF | TGTGCCTGGAGTGTAACCCGGACTAGCGGATACACAGATACGCAGTATTTT
TRBJ1-1 | TRBV5-1 | TRBD1 | - | CASSQRQGGLNTEAFF | TGCGCCAGCAGCCAAAGACAGGGGGGGCTAAACACTGAAGCTTTCTTT
TRBJ2-7 | TRBV4-3 | - | - | CASSQGWGTTNQQYF | TGCGCCAGCAGCCAAGGGTGGGGAACTACGAACCAGCAGTACTTC
TRBJ2-1 | TRBV30 | - | - | CAWSVEYGSEQFF | TGTGCCTGGAGTGTAGAGTATGGTAGTGAGCAGTTCTTC